The 28 T cell receptor delta chains listed next were all sequenced from one sample in a study of gamma-delta chains in newborns, infants, children. TCRdb reanalyzed the reads using CATT. The sample has fewer than 5,000 delta-chain clones; roughly 15% are singletons. Sequenced material: blood. The receptor set was obtained from a child who was a newborn, infant or young child, either healthy, febrile or measles-vaccinated (not recorded which).

No V gene was called, and the J gene is TRDJ1; the table's D call of TRDD3 was not tested on the DNA. The CDR3 is 25 amino acids. CDR3 protein: CALGELSSFPYWLIRGALYTDKLIF. CDR3 bases: TGTGCTCTTGGGGAACTCTCCTCCTTTCCGTACTGGTTGATACGCGGAGCTTTGTACACCGATAAACTCATCTTT.

As to this clone: TCRdb attributes to this sequence the protein of a much larger clone, which differs from the DNA translation at residue 4; a read error is likely, and the protein displayed is translated from the DNA. This chain connects TRDV2 to TRDJ2; 9 bases fit TRDD3. This CDR3 is 16 amino acids long. Looked up from germline, CDR1 is GEAIGNYY and CDR2 is EKD. The CDR3 spells CACGTVGDTLTAQLFF. CDR3 coding DNA: TGTGCCTGTGGCACCGTGGGGGATACTTTGACAGCACAACTCTTCTTT.

With regard to this clone: The TCRdb protein comes from a much larger clone and disagrees with this DNA's translation at residue 14, likely due to a read error; the protein given here is derived from the DNA. J is TRDJ3 and V is TRDV2; the match to TRDD3 covers 11 bases. The CDR3 sequence is 21 residues long. Germline V CDR1 and CDR2: GEAIGNYY, EKD. CDR3 in DNA: TGTGCCTGTGATACGGGATGGGGGATACGCTTGACCTCCTGCGACACCCGACAGATGTTTTTC. This translates into CACDTGWGIRLTSCDTRQMFF.

About this clone: The protein given in TCRdb and the translation of the DNA differ at residue 5, and the sequence presented here derives from the DNA. The CDR3 DNA reads TGTGCCTGTGACACACTACTGGGGGCCGGGTACACCGATAAACTCACCTTT. It translates to CACDTLLGAGYTDKLTF. The chain recombines TRDV2 with TRDJ1, with TRDD3 matching 8 bases. CDR1 is GEAIGNYY, CDR2 EKD, per germline. The CDR3 spans 17 residues.

The chain is built from TRDV1 and TRDJ1; 10 bases align to TRDD3. V was clipped by 7 bases and J by 0 bases; unmatched bases: 29. CDR1 is TSWWSYY, CDR2 QGS, per germline. CDR3 size: 23 residues. CDR3 sequence reads: CALVSSRGWPTAGGYGYTDKLIF. The CDR3 DNA reads as TGTGCTCTTGTCTCCTCCCGGGGTTGGCCTACGGCTGGGGGATATGGGTACACCGATAAACTCATCTTT.

As regards this clone: This may arise from a read error, as a much more abundant clone is one base away. In the same sample, other DNA sequences code for this CDR3. The V gene is TRDV2, the J gene TRDJ3, with 12 bases fitting TRDD3. Germline V gene lookup returns CDR1 GEAIGNYY and CDR2 EKD. CDR3 length: 18 amino acids. Here the CDR3 DNA reads TGTGCCTGTGACACCTTACTGGGGGATACCCGGGACACCCGGCAGATGTTTTTC. Residues: CACDTLLGDTRDTRQMFF.

The J gene is TRDJ3, while no V gene call was made; the D segment call TRDD3 is taken from the table without a DNA check. CDR3 length: 22 amino acids. The CDR3 bases are TGTGCCTGTGACACCGTGCTGGGGTATACTCGCCCGAGCTCCTGGTACACCCGACAGATGTTTTTC. Its protein product is CACDTVLGYTRPSSWYTRQMFF.

Points on this clone: TCRdb's protein does not match the DNA translation at residue 12; the protein provided is translated from the DNA. The V call is TRDV1, the J call TRDJ1; TRDD3 matches at 12 bases. This CDR3 spans 21 amino acids. The ends lost 6 bases at V and 11 bases at J; junction bases unmatched: 31. In germline, CDR1 is TSWWSYY, CDR2 QGS. This chain's CDR3 is CALGAGILRYSMLGDTEELIF. The DNA of the CDR3 is TGTGCTCTTGGAGCAGGGATCCTACGATATAGTATGCTGGGGGATACGGAAGAGCTCATCTTT.

The J gene is TRDJ1, the V gene TRDV2; 7 nucleotides align to TRDD3. In the absence of a J gene in TCRdb, the DNA was matched to germline to assign it here. Germline V gene sequence: CDR1 GEAIGNYY, CDR2 EKD. This CDR3 has 19 amino acids. With V trimmed by 0 bases and J by 2 bases, 17 bases remained unmatched. This CDR3 is CACDTGTTGAVEETDKLIF. The CDR3 nucleotides read TGTGCCTGTGACACCGGCACGACTGGGGCCGTAGAGGAAACCGATAAACTCATCTTT.

The sample holds a few counts of this clone. The chain joins TRDV1 to TRDJ1, with TRDD3 matching over 10 bases. No J segment appears in TCRdb, so it was assigned here by matching the sequence to germline. CDR3 length equals 19 residues. Germline trimming cut 1 base from V and 4 bases from J; bases unmatched to any gene: 15. CDR1 is TSWWSYY and CDR2 is QGS in the germline V gene. The DNA for the CDR3 is TGTGCTCTTGGGGAACCGTCCACACTCGTGGGGGATACCGGCGATAAACTCATCTTT. This codes for CALGEPSTLVGDTGDKLIF.

This clone occurred a few times. The protein given by TCRdb reflects a much larger clone and differs at residue 15 from this DNA's translation, likely from a read error; the protein shown is the DNA's translation. The chain links TRDV2 to TRDJ1, with 13 nucleotides matching TRDD3. CDR1 is GEAIGNYY and CDR2 is EKD in the germline V gene. This CDR3 has 18 residues. CDR3 in DNA: TGTGCCTGTGACCTACTGGGGGATACGAAGGGGGGCACCGATATACTCATCTTT. It codes for CACDLLGDTKGGTDILIF.

A remark on this clone: TCRdb records a much larger clone's protein for this DNA, with a difference at residue 10 that likely arises from a read error; the protein given is the translation of the DNA. J is TRDJ1 and V is TRDV2; the D gene is possibly TRDD3 (6 bases). Germline V CDR1 and CDR2: GEAIGNYY, EKD. The CDR3 runs 17 residues. V shed 0 bases and J shed 4 bases, with 20 bases lying between them. CDR3 DNA sequence: TGTGCCTGTGACACCCTACGTACTGGGAGATACGACGATAAACTCATCTTT. This sequence encodes CACDTLRTGRYDDKLIF.

This clone occurred a few times. This likely came from a read error, as a far larger clone is one base away. The J gene is TRDJ2, the V gene TRDV2; TRDD3 aligns across 13 bases. No J segment appears in TCRdb, so it was assigned here by matching the sequence to germline. CDR3 size: 23 residues. Germline assignment: CDR1 GEAIGNYY and CDR2 EKD. The CDR3 spells CACDTCFTVLGDTTPTLTAKLFF. The CDR3 DNA reads TGTGCCTGTGACACCTGCTTTACCGTACTGGGGGATACGACTCCTACTTTGACAGCAAAACTCTTCTTT.

The V call is TRDV2, the J call TRDJ1; weak D call: TRDD3 (6 bases). TCRdb records no J gene; here it was assigned by comparing the DNA to germline. Trimming pared 0 bases from V and 0 bases from J, leaving 16 bases between. The CDR3 spans 17 residues. The germline V gene encodes CDR1 GEAIGNYY and CDR2 EKD. CDR3 in DNA: TGTGCCTGTGACACCTTGGGGGGGCCGACGTACACCGATAAACTCATCTTT. Translation: CACDTLGGPTYTDKLIF.

This clone came up a few times. TCRdb pairs this DNA with a much larger clone's protein that differs at residue 4, likely a read error; the protein shown was translated from the DNA. The chain carries TRDV2 and TRDJ2; D is uncertain. The germline CDR1 and CDR2 sequences are GEAIGNYY and EKD. The CDR3 has 15 residues. The CDR3 nucleotides are TGTGCCTGTAACACTCTTCAGTCTTTGACAGCACAACTCTTCTTT. It codes for CACNTLQSLTAQLFF.

The chain has TRDV1 and TRDJ1, with TRDD3 matching over 9 bases. TCRdb gives no J gene; it was assigned here by matching the DNA to germline. Trimming took 3 bases from V and 3 from J; bases not matched to a gene: 20. This CDR3 spans 20 amino acids. Germline CDR1 TSWWSYY, CDR2 QGS. The CDR3 region has the DNA TGTGCTCTTGGGGATCACCAATTGGGGGATAAAGGATTATCTCCCGATAAACTCATCTTT. It translates to CALGDHQLGDKGLSPDKLIF.

There are a few counts of this clone. It is likely a read error: a sequence one base away is far more abundant. Other nucleotide sequences in the sample specify the same CDR3. The J gene is TRDJ3, the V gene TRDV2; D not certain. CDR1 and CDR2 (germline): GEAIGNYY, EKD. The CDR3 is 13 residues long. The CDR3 here is CACDPLQARQMFF. The DNA of the CDR3 is TGTGCCTGTGACCCCTTACAGGCCCGGCAGATGTTTTTC.

This clone was picked up a small number of times. Translating this DNA gives a protein that differs at residue 13 from the TCRdb one, which belongs to a much larger clone; a read error is likely, and the protein shown is this translation. The chain couples TRDV2 to TRDJ1; 12 bases match TRDD3. In germline, CDR1 is GEAIGNYY, CDR2 EKD. The CDR3 extends over 18 amino acids. Losses at the gene ends were 0 bases for V and 3 bases for J; bases not matched to a gene: 10. The CDR3 protein is CACDTISPPGGYADKLIF. In DNA, the CDR3 is TGTGCCTGTGACACCATCTCCCCTCCTGGGGGATACGCCGATAAACTCATCTTT.

By frequency in the sample, this clone is large. The same CDR3 can be traced to other DNA sequences in this sample. This rearrangement joins TRDV2 to TRDJ1, with 13 bases matching TRDD3. CDR3 length: 19 amino acids. Germline V CDR1 and CDR2: GEAIGNYY, EKD. V dropped 0 bases and J dropped 3; count of bases not matched to a gene: 12. The CDR3 coding sequence is TGTGCCTGTGACACCGTAGGCACTGGGGGATACGGAATGGCCGATAAACTCATCTTT. It translates to CACDTVGTGGYGMADKLIF.

This clone was seen more than once but under ten times. It is likely a read error: a sequence one base away is far more abundant. Other DNA sequences in the same sample also yield this CDR3. The V call is TRDV2, the J call TRDJ1; 8 bases are shared with TRDD3. Germline CDR1 and CDR2: GEAIGNYY and EKD. There are 14 residues in the CDR3. The DNA for the CDR3 is TGTGCCTGTGACACCGTTGGGGGATCCGATAAGCTCATCTTT. Translation gives CACDTVGGSDKLIF.

This clone is medium-sized. Other DNA sequences of this sample code for an identical CDR3. The chain employs TRDV2 and TRDJ3, with 12 bases that match TRDD3. The CDR3 runs 20 residues. Germline-derived CDR1 and CDR2 are GEAIGNYY and EKD. Trimming took 0 bases from V and 0 from J; bases not matched to a gene: 5. CDR3 loop: CACDTVLGDTSSWDTRQMFF. In DNA, the CDR3 is TGTGCCTGTGACACCGTACTGGGGGATACTAGCTCCTGGGACACCCGACAGATGTTTTTC.

This clone turned up a few times. TCRdb attributes to this sequence the protein of a much larger clone, which differs from the DNA translation at residue 15; a read error is likely, and the protein displayed is translated from the DNA. The chain couples TRDV1 to TRDJ1, with TRDD2 as a possible D gene (6 bases). CDR1 and CDR2 from the germline V gene are TSWWSYY and QGS. The CDR3 spans 17 residues. CDR3 protein: CALGETPFRILTDKPIF. Written as DNA, the CDR3 is TGTGCTCTTGGGGAGACCCCCTTCCGCATCCTTACCGATAAACCCATCTTC.

This clone ranks as large. This sequence joins TRDV2 and TRDJ3; 10 bases agree with TRDD3. Losses at the gene ends were 1 base for V and 0 bases for J; bases not matched to a gene: 2. There are 18 residues in the CDR3. From germline, CDR1 is GEAIGNYY and CDR2 EKD. In DNA form, the CDR3 reads TGTGCCTGTGACACTGGGGGATACAGCTCCTGGGACACCCGACAGATGTTTTTC. As protein: CACDTGGYSSWDTRQMFF.

The J gene is TRDJ3; the V gene was not called; the table gives TRDD3 as D, unverified against the DNA. This CDR3 is built from 19 residues. For the CDR3, the DNA is TGTGCCTGTGACCGGGTGGGGGATACGGGGTCCTGGGACACCCGACAGATGTTTTTC. This sequence encodes CACDRVGDTGSWDTRQMFF.

This clone has just a few counts. TCRdb's protein, taken from a much larger clone, differs from this DNA's translation at residue 3, likely owing to a read error; the protein displayed comes from the DNA. This rearrangement joins TRDV2 to TRDJ3; the match to TRDD3 covers 9 bases. Germline V gives CDR1 GEAIGNYY, CDR2 EKD. The CDR3 contains 17 residues. The chain's CDR3 is CARDSTGGSWDTRQMFF. The CDR3 region has the DNA TGTGCCCGTGACAGTACTGGGGGATCCTGGGACACCCGACAGATGTTTTTC.

As concerns this clone: The translation of this DNA and the TCRdb protein of a much larger clone differ at residue 11, probably owing to a read error; the protein shown here is translated from the DNA. V gene TRDV2 combines with J gene TRDJ2, with 11 bases lining up with TRDD3. The J gene is absent in TCRdb and was assigned here via DNA matching to germline. Germline values: CDR1 GEAIGNYY, CDR2 EKD. The length of the CDR3 is 14 residues. The CDR3 coding sequence is TGTGCCTGTGACACCCTGGGGGATACAGCAAAACTCTTCTTT. Protein: CACDTLGDTAKLFF.

About this clone: This may come from a read error, since a much larger clone is one base off. The V call is TRDV1, the J call TRDJ1, with TRDD3 matching 11 bases. No J segment appears in TCRdb, so it was assigned here by matching the sequence to germline. After removal of 1 base from V and 4 bases from J, the junction contained 26 bases not matched to a gene. The CDR3 runs to 23 residues. Germline V lookup: CDR1 TSWWSYY, CDR2 QGS. The CDR3 DNA reads as TGTGCTCTTGGGGAACAACCGACCTTCATTCCGATACTGGGGGATAGTAGAAGCGATAAACTCATCTTT. Translation: CALGEQPTFIPILGDSRSDKLIF.

To note about this clone: Relative to the germline gene, one junction end is altered; a read error may explain this. The chain combines TRDV2 with TRDJ3, with TRDD3 identical over 10 bases. The CDR3 loop spans 19 amino acids. Looked up from germline, CDR1 is GEAIGNYY and CDR2 is EKD. CDR3 loop: CACDTVPGDTSWDTRQVFF. The CDR3 nucleotides are TGTGCCTGTGACACCGTACCGGGGGATACGTCCTGGGACACCCGACAGGTGTTTTTC.